This T cell receptor beta chain was captured by sequencing in a study of blood T cell repertoires in COVID-19. Study-wide background: The United States, Italy and Spain supplied acute and convalescent COVID-19 samples.

The CDR3 consists of 14 residues. Per the germline V gene, CDR1 is SEHNR and CDR2 is FQNEAQ (reference sequence). The V segment lost 5 bases and the J segment 8 bases; nucleotides outside the gene matches: 9. This clone was observed a few times. Here immunoSEQ multiplex PCR was the method, and the copy in TCRdb shows in-frame clones only, minus some. The data hold 300,000 to 350,000 clones, with 87% observed a single time. The J gene is TRBJ1-1, the V gene TRBV7-9, with 9 bases lining up with TRBD1. The sequencing sample was made of peripheral blood. The origin of this receptor is a man younger than 35 with active or convalescent COVID-19. CDR3 amino acids: CASSPRTGAGEAFF. The CDR3 coding sequence is TGTGCCAGCAGCCCTCGGACAGGGGCCGGGGAAGCTTTCTTT.